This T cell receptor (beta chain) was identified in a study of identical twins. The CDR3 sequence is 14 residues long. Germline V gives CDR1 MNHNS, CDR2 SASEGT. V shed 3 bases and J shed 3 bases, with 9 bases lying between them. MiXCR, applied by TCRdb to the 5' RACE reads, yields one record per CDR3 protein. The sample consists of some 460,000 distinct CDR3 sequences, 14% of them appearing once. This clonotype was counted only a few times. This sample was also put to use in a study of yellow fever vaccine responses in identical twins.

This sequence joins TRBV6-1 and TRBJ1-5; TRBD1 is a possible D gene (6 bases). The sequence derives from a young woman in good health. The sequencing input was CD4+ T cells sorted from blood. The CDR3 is CASSEAGANQPQHF. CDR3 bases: TGTGCCAGCAGTGAGGCAGGGGCCAATCAGCCCCAGCATTTT.